The 24 T cell receptor beta chains in this list originate from one sample, sequenced in a study of T-cell reconstitution after alpha-beta-depleted transplantation in children. Molecular barcoding with unique molecular identifiers was used for the TCRbeta library. TCRdb itself ran the PCR reads through MiXCR, one entry per CDR3 protein. The profile shows about 200,000 distinct CDR3 sequences, approximately 8% of them singletons. Sequenced material: PBMCs, mostly from graft donor cells, taken 360 days after TCRalphabeta/CD19-depleted stem cell transplant. The receptors derive from a male patient between 2 and 9 years old who had a stem cell transplant for acute myeloid leukemia, so the T cells may come from the graft donor.

This clonotype was picked up a small number of times. V is TRBV11-3 and J is TRBJ2-7; D not certain. CDR1 is SGHNT, CDR2 YENEEA, per germline. Trimming shortened V by 4 bases and J by 3 bases, and 19 bases separated the two germline ends. The CDR3 consists of 16 residues. The CDR3 loop is CASSSTSPETNYEQYV. The CDR3 nucleotides are TGTGCCAGCAGCTCCACGTCCCCAGAGACAAACTACGAGCAGTACGTC.

There are many counts of this clonotype. This chain links TRBV29-1 with TRBJ2-1; possibly TRBD1 or TRBD2 for D (5 bases each). V was trimmed by 6 bases and J by 3 bases, leaving 9 bases between them. CDR1 and CDR2 from the germline V gene are SQVTM and ANQGSEA. There are 12 residues in the CDR3. The CDR3, as DNA: TGCAGCGTCATGGGGGACTACAATGAGCAGTTCTTC. The encoded protein is CSVMGDYNEQFF.

This clonotype was found many times. The chain is built from TRBV3-1 and TRBJ2-3, with unresolved D. Germline V gene lookup returns CDR1 LGHDT and CDR2 YNNKEL (reference sequence). The CDR3 covers 15 residues. Trimming took off 4 bases at V and 6 bases at J, with 17 bases between the two ends. CDR3 protein: CASSRRSDITDTQYF. The CDR3 nucleotides read TGTGCCAGCAGCCGTCGTAGTGACATAACTGATACGCAGTATTTT.

The genes are TRBV5-1 and TRBJ1-1; a possible D gene is TRBD1 (6 bases). Germline CDR1 and CDR2: SGHRS and YFSETQ. This CDR3 spans 15 amino acids. V was cut by 5 bases and J by 6 bases, with 20 bases left in between. The CDR3 sequence: CASSSNRGTIPEAFF. The CDR3 DNA is TGCGCCAGCAGTTCCAATAGGGGGACTATCCCTGAAGCTTTCTTT. Combining the CDR3 with reference TRBV5-1 and TRBJ1-1 gives the whole variable domain KAGVTQTPRYLIKTRGQQVTLSCSPISGHRSVSWYQQTPGQGLQFLFEYFSETQRNKGNFPGRFSGRQFSNSRSEMNVSTLELGDSALYLCASSSNRGTIPEAFFGQGTRLTVV.

This clonotype was seen many times. This chain links TRBV9 with TRBJ1-3; the D gene is possibly TRBD1 (6 bases). Per the germline V gene, CDR1 is SGDLS and CDR2 is YYNGEE. This CDR3 has 16 amino acids. Trimming left V 0 bases short and J 1 base short, with 11 bases between. The chain's CDR3 is CASSVGTANSGNTIYF. DNA of the CDR3: TGTGCCAGCAGCGTAGGGACAGCTAATTCTGGAAACACCATATATTTT.

The chain has TRBV20-1 and TRBJ2-7, with TRBD2 matching 13 bases. Trimming took 0 bases from V and 1 from J; bases not matched to a gene: 6. The length of the CDR3 is 17 residues. The germline gives CDR1 DFQATT, CDR2 SNEGSKA (reference sequence). CDR3 residues: CSARDPTSGRPSYEQYF. CDR3 DNA: TGCAGTGCTAGAGACCCGACTAGCGGGAGGCCATCCTACGAGCAGTACTTC.

This clonotype was recorded many times. The V gene is TRBV12-3 or TRBV12-4, the J gene TRBJ2-1; D is undetermined. V was shortened by 2 bases and J by 7 bases, with 15 bases between the two germline ends. The CDR3 has 15 amino acids. CDR3 coding DNA: TGTGCCAGCAGTTTACTGGCTGAGTTTGTAAATGAGCAGTTCTTC. As protein: CASSLLAEFVNEQFF.

This clonotype was seen only a few times. The chain carries TRBV5-1 and TRBJ2-5; D is perhaps TRBD2 (5 bases). CDR1 and CDR2 from the germline V gene are SGHRS and YFSETQ. Trimming cost V 0 bases and J 4 bases, with 10 bases left between them. The CDR3 totals 14 residues. CDR3 coding DNA: TGCGCCAGCAGCTTGGGCCCGGGATTAGAGACCCAGTACTTC. It codes for CASSLGPGLETQYF. Full variable domain (remainder filled in from reference TRBV5-1 and TRBJ2-5): KAGVTQTPRYLIKTRGQQVTLSCSPISGHRSVSWYQQTPGQGLQFLFEYFSETQRNKGNFPGRFSGRQFSNSRSEMNVSTLELGDSALYLCASSLGPGLETQYFGPGTRLLVL.

The genes are TRBV20-1 and TRBJ2-7; a possible D gene is TRBD1 (5 bases). CDR3 size: 13 residues. Looked up from germline, CDR1 is DFQATT and CDR2 is SNEGSKA (reference sequence). V gave up 2 bases and J gave up 1 base, with 9 bases separating them. In DNA, the CDR3 is TGCAGTGCTAGAAACAGGCCTTCCTACGAGCAGTACTTC. Translating it yields CSARNRPSYEQYF.

The chain joins TRBV15 to TRBJ2-5, with D hard to call. V was pared by 0 bases and J by 0 bases, with 14 bases between. CDR3 length: 17 amino acids. Germline V gene lookup returns CDR1 LNHNV and CDR2 YYDKDF (reference sequence). The CDR3 DNA follows: TGTGCCACCAGCAGAGATGTAGGGTTTCTAAACCAAGAGACCCAGTACTTC. Protein product: CATSRDVGFLNQETQYF. Together with reference TRBV15 and TRBJ2-5, the CDR3 gives the full variable domain: DAMVIQNPRYQVTQFGKPVTLSCSQTLNHNVMYWYQQKSSQAPKLLFHYYDKDFNNEADTPDNFQSRRPNTSFCFLDIRSPGLGDTAMYLCATSRDVGFLNQETQYFGPGTRLLVL.

The chain links TRBV11-2 to TRBJ1-1, with 8 bases lining up with TRBD1. CDR1 SGHAT and CDR2 FQNNGV come from the germline V gene. V trimming: 1 base; J trimming: 1 base; junction bases outside the gene matches: 2. The CDR3 sequence is 15 residues long. CDR3 bases: TGTGCCAGCAGCTTAGCAGGGGGCAGGAACACTGAAGCTTTCTTT. Translation: CASSLAGGRNTEAFF.

This clonotype was observed a few times. The CDR3 spells CATAIAGRGTDTQYF. Here the CDR3 DNA reads TGTGCCACCGCGATAGCGGGACGGGGCACAGATACGCAGTATTTT. The chain joins TRBV15 to TRBJ2-3; 8 nucleotides line up with TRBD2. V shed 8 bases, J shed 1 base, and the junction held 8 bases outside the gene matches. Germline-derived CDR1 and CDR2 are LNHNV and YYDKDF (reference sequence). The CDR3 runs to 15 residues.

This clonotype came up a few times. The V call is TRBV14, the J call TRBJ2-5, with TRBD2 identical over 13 bases. Germline V gene lookup returns CDR1 SGHDN and CDR2 FVKESK. Trimming removed 3 bases from V and 3 bases from J; junction bases left unmatched: 16. This CDR3 is 20 amino acids long. CDR3 in amino acids: CASSHASGLAGRWGKETQYF. CDR3 nucleotide sequence: TGTGCCAGCAGCCACGCTTCGGGACTAGCGGGAAGGTGGGGGAAAGAGACCCAGTACTTC.

Only a few counts were recorded for this clonotype. The CDR3: CASSLRSQPQHF. CDR3 nucleotides: TGTGCCAGCAGCTTAAGGAGTCAGCCCCAGCATTTT. This chain connects TRBV7-4 to TRBJ1-5; no clear D. This CDR3 region has 12 residues. The germline CDR1 and CDR2 sequences are SGHVT and SQSDAQ. The V end was cut by 2 bases, the J end by 6 bases, with 5 bases between.

The rearrangement links TRBV5-1 to TRBJ1-2; no firm D call. Germline V CDR1 and CDR2: SGHRS, YFSETQ. This CDR3 has 13 residues. V was pared by 0 bases and J by 8 bases, with 11 bases between. CDR3 sequence reads: CASSLVETGGYTF. CDR3 DNA sequence: TGCGCCAGCAGCTTGGTAGAGACCGGGGGCTACACCTTC.

This clonotype was recorded a few times. The CDR3 reads CASNKERGAYEQYF. The CDR3 nucleotides read TGTGCCTCAAACAAGGAAAGGGGCGCCTACGAGCAGTACTTC. The gene calls are TRBV2 and TRBJ2-7; D is possibly TRBD1 (5 bases). The CDR3 runs 14 residues. V lost 11 bases, J lost 2 bases, and 19 bases lay in between. Germline loops: CDR1 SNHLY, CDR2 FYNNEI.

The chain has TRBV12-3 or TRBV12-4 and TRBJ1-2, with D unresolved. Trimming took off 6 bases at V and 8 bases at J, with 19 bases between the two ends. CDR3 length: 14 amino acids. The CDR3 loop reads CASSSPVRWRGYTF. DNA of the CDR3: TGTGCCAGCAGCAGCCCGGTAAGGTGGCGAGGCTACACCTTC.

Many counts were recorded for this clonotype. The rearrangement uses TRBV28 and TRBJ2-7; D may be TRBD1 (6 bases). The CDR3 covers 14 residues. V gave up 8 bases and J gave up 2 bases, with 16 bases separating them. The germline CDR1 and CDR2 sequences are MDHEN and SYDVKM. In nucleotides, the CDR3 is TGTGCCAGCGTATGGGCAAGGGGGACCTACGAGCAGTACTTC. Encoded protein: CASVWARGTYEQYF. Looking up the rest from reference TRBV28 and TRBJ2-7 gives the full variable domain: DVKVTQSSRYLVKRTGEKVFLECVQDMDHENMFWYRQDPGLGLRLIYFSYDVKMKEKGDIPEGYSVSREKKERFSLILESASTNQTSMYLCASVWARGTYEQYFGPGTRLTVT.

Ten or more counts support this clonotype. The CDR3 is CSARVGDRVSNEQFF. Written as DNA, the CDR3 is TGCAGTGCTAGAGTTGGGGACAGGGTCTCCAATGAGCAGTTCTTC. The rearrangement links TRBV20-1 to TRBJ2-1; 9 positions match TRBD1. CDR3 length equals 15 residues. V shed 1 base, J shed 6 bases, and the junction held 7 bases outside the gene matches. In germline, CDR1 is DFQATT, CDR2 SNEGSKA (reference sequence).

This clonotype appeared many times. This sequence joins TRBV5-1 and TRBJ1-1; perhaps TRBD1 as D (6 bases). V gave up 0 bases and J gave up 2 bases, with 11 bases separating them. The CDR3 is made up of 15 amino acids. Germline assignment: CDR1 SGHRS and CDR2 YFSETQ. Here the CDR3 reads CASSLGDNDNTEAFF. CDR3 coding DNA: TGCGCCAGCAGCTTGGGGGACAACGATAACACTGAAGCTTTCTTT.

The chain has TRBV7-3 and TRBJ2-1; D unresolved. Trimming shortened V by 5 bases and J by 13 bases, and 21 bases separated the two germline ends. The germline gives CDR1 SGHTA, CDR2 FQGTGA. The CDR3 consists of 14 residues. DNA for the CDR3: TGTGCCAGCAGCGCAATCGGCTCACAATCAGTACAGTTCTTC. Residues: CASSAIGSQSVQFF.

The table lists this clonotype with a few counts. The chain combines TRBV7-2 with TRBJ2-5; the match to TRBD2 covers 10 bases. V lost 5 bases, J lost 2 bases, and 5 bases stayed unmatched. The CDR3 is 15 amino acids. Germline CDR1 and CDR2: SGHTA and FQGNSA. CDR3 coding DNA: TGTGCCAGCAGCCGTTTAGCGGGAGGACAAGAGACCCAGTACTTC. Its translation is CASSRLAGGQETQYF.

J is TRBJ1-2 and V is TRBV25-1; 7 bases agree with TRBD1. This CDR3 spans 11 amino acids. V lost 7 bases, J lost 5 bases, and 1 base stayed unmatched. CDR1 is MGHDK and CDR2 is SYGVNS in the germline V gene. CDR3 sequence: CASTGGYGYTF. The CDR3, as DNA: TGTGCCAGCACAGGGGGATATGGCTACACCTTC.

In this sample, this clonotype turned up many times. The chain uses TRBV7-3 and TRBJ2-3; D is perhaps TRBD2 (6 bases). The CDR3 extends over 17 amino acids. Germline values: CDR1 SGHTA, CDR2 FQGTGA. V gave up 0 bases and J gave up 1 base, with 14 bases separating them. Here the CDR3 DNA reads TGTGCCAGCAGCTTAACTCCAACACTAGCAGGCACAGATACGCAGTATTTT. Encoded protein: CASSLTPTLAGTDTQYF.